The source of this T cell receptor beta chain is a study of cytomegalovirus exposure and HLA in healthy donors. Study findings and constraints: Associated with cytomegalovirus, according to the listing, were about 160 TCR beta chains. Some public TCRs appeared in many individuals, while most sequences were rare.

Comments on this clone: Its antigen is not known.

Repertoires were generated with immunoSEQ multiplex PCR, while TCRdb's copy carries only in-frame clones and drops some. This table holds approximately 270,000 clones, about 90% found once. The V end was cut by 0 bases, the J end by 2 bases, with 18 bases between. This CDR3 has 17 residues. Germline V CDR1 and CDR2: SGHRS, YFSETQ. This chain connects TRBV5-1 to TRBJ2-7, with D uncertain. The source of this sequence is a man aged 18 to 30 in good health and CMV-seropositive. The sample was PBMCs. CDR3 nucleotide sequence: TGCGCCAGCAGCTTGGCGAGAAACCTGGGCGAGACCTACGAGCAGTACTTC. It translates to CASSLARNLGETYEQYF.